These T cell receptor beta chains were read from a single sample in a study of blood T cell repertoires in COVID-19. Method: immunoSEQ multiplex PCR; TCRdb's copy keeps in-frame clones and lacks some. There are under 120,000 clones in the sample; more than 80% occur only once, and 32% lies in the top ten. The material sequenced was peripheral blood. These receptor sequences come from a woman of 80 years or more with acute or convalescent COVID-19. CDR3s include the opening cysteine and the closing phenylalanine or tryptophan. The order of the fields is clone size, V gene, CDR3 length, D gene, J gene, CDR3 protein, CDR3 DNA. A D gene is named only where the DNA matches it firmly. Some rows mark clone size as missing; the rest say once, few, many or name a class of expanded clone.

once	TRBV12-3/TRBV12-4	13	-	TRBJ2-1	CASSRSGYNEQFF	TGTGCCAGCAGTCGCTCGGGGTACAATGAGCAGTTCTTC
-	TRBV3-1/TRBV3-2	15	-	TRBJ1-2	CASSQVEGGNYGYTF	TGTGCCAGCAGCCAAGTAGAGGGTGGGAACTATGGCTACACCTTC
-	TRBV19	13	TRBD2	TRBJ2-5	CASESGGDGTQYF	TGTGCCAGTGAAAGCGGGGGGGATGGGACCCAGTACTTC
-	TRBV5-4	16	TRBD2	TRBJ2-3	CASSRPQRGGADTQYF	TGTGCCAGCAGCCGTCCCCAGCGGGGGGGGGCAGATACGCAGTATTTT
-	TRBV5-1	14	-	TRBJ1-1	CASSSPPGNTEAFF	TGCGCCAGCAGCAGTCCTCCGGGGAACACTGAAGCTTTCTTT
-	TRBV7-7	15	-	TRBJ2-5	CASSLISARTETQYF	TGTGCCAGCAGCTTAATTAGCGCGCGGACGGAGACCCAGTACTTC
-	TRBV11-2	17	TRBD2	TRBJ2-3	CASSEGLAGGRGDTQYF	TGTGCCAGCAGCGAGGGACTAGCGGGGGGGCGTGGCGATACGCAGTATTTT
-	TRBV2	15	TRBD2	TRBJ2-5	CATQGAGAYQETQYF	TGTGCCACCCAGGGAGCGGGGGCGTACCAAGAGACCCAGTACTTC
-	TRBV18	17	TRBD1	TRBJ2-7	CASSPRDSSLSSYEQYF	TGTGCCAGCTCACCACGGGACAGCTCGCTCAGCTCCTACGAGCAGTACTTC
-	TRBV15	13	TRBD1	TRBJ2-7	CATSSYTGDEQYF	TGTGCCACCAGCAGTTACACAGGGGACGAGCAGTACTTC
-	TRBV10-3	15	TRBD2	TRBJ2-3	CAISGASGGPDTQYF	TGTGCCATCAGTGGGGCTAGCGGGGGGCCAGATACGCAGTATTTT
few	TRBV30	12	-	TRBJ1-5	CAWSVLSESQHF	TGTGCCTGGAGTGTACTGAGTGAGTCCCAGCATTTT
-	TRBV4-3	15	TRBD1	TRBJ1-2	CASSQVRDSAFGYTF	TGCGCCAGCAGCCAAGTTAGGGACAGCGCTTTTGGCTACACCTTC
once	TRBV7-8	11	-	TRBJ1-4	CASSSSEKLFF	TGTGCCAGCAGCTCATCAGAAAAACTGTTTTTT
once	TRBV2	14	-	TRBJ2-7	CASSAAGRIYEQYF	TGTGCCAGCAGTGCCGCGGGCAGGATCTACGAGCAGTACTTC
-	TRBV9	18	-	TRBJ2-2	CASSVDLRGDPNTGELFF	TGTGCCAGCAGCGTAGATCTCAGGGGCGATCCCAACACCGGGGAGCTGTTTTTT
once	TRBV19	17	-	TRBJ1-1	CASSISRRTVVNTEAFF	TGTGCCAGTAGTATTAGTAGAAGGACAGTCGTAAACACTGAAGCTTTCTTT
-	TRBV19	13	-	TRBJ1-5	CASTYGGSQPQHF	TGTGCCAGTACATACGGGGGTTCTCAGCCCCAGCATTTT
-	TRBV3-1/TRBV3-2	15	TRBD1	TRBJ1-4	CASSQFLAGGEKLFF	TGTGCCAGCAGCCAATTTCTCGCAGGGGGCGAAAAACTGTTTTTT
-	TRBV9	14	-	TRBJ2-7	CASSAPQDSYEQYF	TGTGCCAGCAGCGCCCCCCAGGACTCCTACGAGCAGTACTTC
few	TRBV7-8	15	TRBD1	TRBJ2-1	CASSFGQGNYNEQFF	TGTGCCAGCAGCTTCGGACAGGGGAATTACAATGAGCAGTTCTTC
few	TRBV9	15	-	TRBJ2-5	CASSDSGVLGETQYF	TGTGCCAGCAGCGACTCTGGAGTTCTAGGCGAGACCCAGTACTTC
once	TRBV4-1	13	TRBD1	TRBJ1-2	CASSDEQGGGYTF	TGCGCCAGCAGCGATGAGCAGGGGGGAGGCTACACCTTC
-	TRBV5-1	15	TRBD1	TRBJ1-1	CASSYGGGWDTEAFF	TGCGCCAGCAGCTACGGAGGGGGCTGGGACACTGAAGCTTTCTTT
-	TRBV15	13	-	TRBJ2-7	CATSSDRHYEQYF	TGTGCCACCAGCAGCGACAGACATTACGAGCAGTACTTC
-	TRBV27	16	TRBD2	TRBJ2-5	CASSFGSGGNQETQYF	TGTGCCAGCAGTTTTGGTAGCGGGGGCAACCAAGAGACCCAGTACTTC
-	TRBV7-9	15	-	TRBJ2-3	CASSARLEATDTQYF	TGTGCCAGCAGCGCTAGACTGGAAGCCACAGATACGCAGTATTTT
-	TRBV19	11	-	TRBJ1-1	CASSIWEKAFF	TGTGCCAGTAGTATCTGGGAGAAAGCTTTCTTT
-	TRBV7-2	15	TRBD1	TRBJ2-7	CASSSGQGYSYEQYF	TGTGCCAGCAGCTCCGGACAGGGATACTCCTACGAGCAGTACTTC
-	TRBV4-1	15	-	TRBJ2-7	CASSQVPRGIYEQYF	TGCGCCAGCAGCCAAGTCCCTCGAGGGATTTACGAGCAGTACTTC
-	TRBV2	16	-	TRBJ1-1	CAQPPIAVDGNTEAFF	TGTGCCCAGCCCCCAATAGCCGTAGACGGGAACACTGAAGCTTTCTTT
-	TRBV12-3/TRBV12-4	11	-	TRBJ1-1	CASIGSGGSFF	TGTGCCAGCATAGGATCCGGCGGGTCTTTCTTT
-	TRBV30	13	TRBD2	TRBJ2-5	CACEMRGEETQYF	TGTGCCTGTGAGATGCGGGGGGAAGAGACCCAGTACTTC
once	TRBV6-5	15	TRBD1	TRBJ1-5	CASSPRTGLYQPQHF	TGTGCCAGCAGTCCTAGGACAGGACTTTATCAGCCCCAGCATTTT
-	TRBV10-3	15	TRBD2	TRBJ2-1	CAISPSGISYNEQFF	TGTGCCATCAGCCCTAGCGGGATCTCCTACAATGAGCAGTTCTTC
-	TRBV7-2	16	TRBD2	TRBJ2-1	CASSLATSAGQHEQFF	TGTGCCAGCAGCTTAGCCACTAGCGCGGGGCAGCATGAGCAGTTCTTC
-	TRBV5-1	12	-	TRBJ1-1	CASSEPGLGAFF	TGCGCCAGCAGCGAACCGGGACTGGGGGCTTTCTTT
once	TRBV11-2	16	TRBD1	TRBJ2-3	CASSFTRTGDSDTQYF	TGTGCCAGCAGCTTTACCCGGACAGGGGACTCAGATACGCAGTATTTT
-	TRBV10-3	13	TRBD2	TRBJ2-1	CAIRRAGDNEQFF	TGTGCCATCAGGAGAGCGGGGGACAATGAGCAGTTCTTC
-	TRBV7-2	13	-	TRBJ1-1	CASSFYENTEAFF	TGTGCCAGCAGCTTCTACGAAAACACTGAAGCTTTCTTT
-	TRBV5-1	12	-	TRBJ1-2	CASSLGQVGYTF	TGCGCCAGCAGCTTGGGACAGGTCGGCTACACCTTC
-	TRBV5-1	16	TRBD1	TRBJ1-1	CASSSDRGGGNTEAFF	TGCGCCAGCAGCTCGGACAGGGGAGGGGGGAACACTGAAGCTTTCTTT
-	TRBV5-1	12	-	TRBJ2-7	CASSETDYEQYF	TGCGCCAGCAGCGAGACAGACTACGAGCAGTACTTC
-	TRBV19	15	-	TRBJ1-2	CASSITMTVNYGYTF	TGTGCCAGTAGTATAACTATGACAGTGAACTATGGCTACACCTTC
once	TRBV19	13	TRBD1	TRBJ2-7	CASKETGDYEQYF	TGTGCCAGTAAGGAGACAGGGGACTACGAGCAGTACTTC
-	TRBV7-2	15	-	TRBJ2-3	CASSLGGPSTDTQYF	TGTGCCAGCAGCTTAGGGGGGCCAAGCACAGATACGCAGTATTTT
-	TRBV7-9	14	-	TRBJ1-2	CASSQGTGNYGYTF	TGTGCCAGCAGCCAGGGTACAGGCAACTATGGCTACACCTTC
-	TRBV7-8	14	-	TRBJ2-7	CASSLVNGNYEQYF	TGTGCCAGCAGCTTAGTCAACGGGAACTACGAGCAGTACTTC
-	TRBV28	14	TRBD2	TRBJ2-5	CASSFPAGGATQYF	TGTGCCAGCAGTTTCCCAGCGGGGGGTGCTACCCAGTACTTC
-	TRBV3-1/TRBV3-2	15	TRBD1	TRBJ1-1	CASSHGTGGAGEAFF	TGTGCCAGCAGCCATGGGACAGGGGGGGCGGGTGAAGCTTTCTTT
-	TRBV24-1	16	-	TRBJ1-2	CAHSMGLGRGGYGYTF	TGTGCTCACTCGATGGGACTGGGTCGGGGGGGGTATGGCTACACCTTC
-	TRBV10-2	15	-	TRBJ1-3	CASSVVSSSGNTIYF	TGCGCCAGCAGTGTGGTTAGCAGCTCTGGAAACACCATATATTTT
-	TRBV10-3	13	TRBD1	TRBJ1-1	CAIGTGLSTEAFF	TGTGCCATCGGGACAGGGCTGAGCACTGAAGCTTTCTTT
-	TRBV20-1	11	-	TRBJ1-2	CSAPGSAGYTF	TGCAGTGCTCCGGGGTCGGCTGGCTACACCTTC